The sample holds many counts of the clone carrying this T cell receptor delta chain. The TCRdb protein, from a much larger clone, departs from this DNA's translation at residue 17, likely by read error; the protein shown derives from the DNA. Flow sorting of PBMC yielded separate Vgamma9/Vdelta2+ and Vdelta2-negative gammadelta T cell populations for bulk repertoire analysis. Sequencing covered both gamma and delta TCR chains per sample. TCRdb re-called clones from the multiplex PCR reads via CATT. The sample carries 85,000 to 100,000 delta-chain clones, more than 0.85% recorded once. This CDR3 contains 20 residues. J lost 9 bases, V lost 5 bases, and 25 bases had no gene match. Germline V gene data show CDR1 as TSWWSYY and CDR2 as QGS. The data were obtained in a study of γδ T cells in repeated Plasmodium falciparum infection.

The receptor's source is a pool of human donors (malaria-infected and uninfected, not separated). Sequenced input: gamma-delta T cells from blood. The chain links TRDV1 to TRDJ1; TRDD3 matches 12 bases. The CDR3 sequence: CALGISFFLGDTVGLDELIF. In nucleotides, the CDR3 is TGTGCTCTTGGGATATCCTTCTTCCTGGGGGATACGGTGGGGCTTGATGAACTCATCTTT.